This TCR beta chain was retrieved from a study of cytomegalovirus exposure and HLA in healthy donors. Study background: Samples from HLA-typed donors yielded 85 million to 95 million unique TCRs in an early data release.

A few counts support this clone. Its target is not known. CDR1 is SGHRS and CDR2 is YFSETQ in the germline V gene. Trimming cost V 0 bases and J 3 bases, with 8 bases left between them. CDR3 length: 14 residues. Amplification used 60 Vbeta primers and 13 Jbeta primers. The assay was immunoSEQ multiplex PCR, and TCRdb's table has in-frame clones only and misses some. This sample has around 130,000 clones, with around 72% found just once. Study results and limitations: A later analysis, which compared TCR beta chains of equal frequency, found the HLA-associated ones more clonally expanded. The productive fraction for most TCR beta V segments was about 90% or about 30% in an earlier analysis.

The TCR comes from a human donor in good health. Sequenced: PBMCs. The chain is built from TRBV5-1 and TRBJ2-3; D call uncertain. The CDR3 DNA sequence: TGCGCCAGCAGCTTGGCCACCCTAACAGATACGCAGTATTTT. Translation: CASSLATLTDTQYF. The full variable domain, in which reference TRBV5-1 and TRBJ2-3 provide the parts outside the CDR3, is KAGVTQTPRYLIKTRGQQVTLSCSPISGHRSVSWYQQTPGQGLQFLFEYFSETQRNKGNFPGRFSGRQFSNSRSEMNVSTLELGDSALYLCASSLATLTDTQYFGPGTRLTVL.